Listed here is a single TCR beta chain. Healthy individuals who donated bone marrow served as the donors. The CDR3 is 14 residues long. Looked up from germline, CDR1 is SGHTA and CDR2 is FQGTGA. V lost 5 bases, J lost 2 bases, and 12 bases lay in between. The data originate from a study of cytomegalovirus exposure and HLA in healthy donors. Amplification used 60 Vbeta primers and 13 Jbeta primers. This table comes from immunoSEQ multiplex PCR, and its TCRdb copy is limited to in-frame clones, with some not included. The data show tens of thousands of clones, 74% seen once. The receptor was isolated from a woman younger than 45 in good health and CMV-seropositive. V is TRBV7-3 and J is TRBJ1-2; weak D call: TRBD1 (6 bases). Sequenced sample: PBMCs. This CDR3 reads CASSPGGANYGYTF. The CDR3 region has the DNA TGTGCCAGCAGCCCCGGGGGGGCAAACTATGGCTACACCTTC.